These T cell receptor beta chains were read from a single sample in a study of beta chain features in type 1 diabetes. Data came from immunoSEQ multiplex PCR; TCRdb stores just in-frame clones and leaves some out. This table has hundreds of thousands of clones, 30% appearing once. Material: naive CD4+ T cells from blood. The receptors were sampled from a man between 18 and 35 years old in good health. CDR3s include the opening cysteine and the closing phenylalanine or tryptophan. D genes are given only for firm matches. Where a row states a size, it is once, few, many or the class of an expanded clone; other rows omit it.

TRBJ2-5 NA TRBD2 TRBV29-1 TGCAGCGTTGAGGGGGGGGATCAAGAGACCCAGTACTTC CSVEGGDQETQYF
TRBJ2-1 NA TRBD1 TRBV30 TGTGCCTGGACCCCTCCCCCGGGACAGGGGGCGAATGAGCAGTTCTTC CAWTPPPGQGANEQFF
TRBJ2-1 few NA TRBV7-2 TGTGCCAGCAGCTTAGCAAACTGGGCGGATGAGCAGTTCTTC CASSLANWADEQFF
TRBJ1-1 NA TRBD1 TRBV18 TGTGCCAGCTCACTGGGACAGGGGAACACTGAAGCTTTCTTT CASSLGQGNTEAFF
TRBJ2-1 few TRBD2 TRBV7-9 TGTGCCAGCAGCCAAGTACGACTAGCGGGAGGGCCGGGCCATGAGCAGTTCTTC CASSQVRLAGGPGHEQFF
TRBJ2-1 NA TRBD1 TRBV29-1 TGCAGCGCTGACAGGGGTGCCTACAATGAGCAGTTCTTC CSADRGAYNEQFF
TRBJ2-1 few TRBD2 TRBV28 TGTGCCAGCAGTTCGCTAGCGGGAGATGGGGCTGAGCAGTTCTTC CASSSLAGDGAEQFF
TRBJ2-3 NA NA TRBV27 TGTGCCAGCAGTCCGCGAAAAGGGACATTAAGAGATACGCAGTATTTT CASSPRKGTLRDTQYF
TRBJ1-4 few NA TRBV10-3 TGTGCCATCAGCCCTGGTACCTCTAATGAAAAACTGTTTTTT CAISPGTSNEKLFF
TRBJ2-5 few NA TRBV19 TGTGCCAGTAGTATGGAAAGCCCCCAAGAGACCCAGTACTTC CASSMESPQETQYF
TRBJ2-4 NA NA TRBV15 TGTGCCACCAGCAGCCACAGTGGTGGCAAAAACATTCAGTACTTC CATSSHSGGKNIQYF